The 8 T cell receptor beta chains presented below share a single source sample, sequenced in a study of T-cell reconstitution after alpha-beta-depleted transplantation in children. Preparation of the TCRbeta library was carried out with unique molecular identifiers. TCRdb used MiXCR to reprocess the PCR reads, holding one entry per CDR3 protein. Among roughly 790,000 distinct CDR3 sequences, roughly 16% were seen once, and the ten largest hold 5%. The sequencing used PBMCs, mostly from graft donor cells, collected 360 days after TCRalphabeta/CD19-depleted stem cell transplant. The receptors stem from a male patient younger than 18 who had a stem cell transplant for acute lymphoblastic leukemia, so the T cells may come from the graft donor.

This clonotype was counted between two and nine times. The chain uses TRBV18 and TRBJ1-5; no definite D call. Germline V gene data show CDR1 as KGHSH and CDR2 as LQKENI. Between the trimmed V and J ends, which lost 3 bases and 0 bases, there was a span of 12 bases. The CDR3 is 16 residues long. As DNA, the CDR3 is TGTGCCAGCTCACCTCCCGAGAGTAATAGCAATCAGCCCCAGCATTTT. Amino acids: CASSPPESNSNQPQHF.

The chain links TRBV12-3 or TRBV12-4 to TRBJ2-1, with D hard to call. The CDR3 is made up of 15 amino acids. V shed 6 bases and J shed 9 bases, with 21 bases lying between them. The CDR3 protein is CASSPHRRNLVEQFF. CDR3 nucleotide sequence: TGTGCCAGCAGCCCCCACCGGCGCAACCTTGTTGAGCAGTTCTTC.

This clonotype was counted at least ten times. The chain combines TRBV12-3 or TRBV12-4 with TRBJ2-5; the D gene is possibly TRBD1 (5 bases). Trimming stripped 3 bases from V and 4 bases from J, with 12 bases between. The CDR3 has 14 residues. In nucleotides, the CDR3 is TGTGCCAGCAGTTTCGGCACAGGCAGAGAGACCCAGTACTTC. Protein: CASSFGTGRETQYF.

This clonotype was seen a few times. The chain recombines TRBV9 with TRBJ1-2, with 7 bases that match TRBD1. The CDR3 spans 15 residues. Germline CDR1 SGDLS, CDR2 YYNGEE. V shed 4 bases, J shed 4 bases, and the junction held 10 bases outside the gene matches. This CDR3 is CASSPGPGTVYGYTF. For the CDR3, the DNA is TGTGCCAGCAGCCCGGGGCCCGGGACAGTCTATGGCTACACCTTC.

The chain couples TRBV12-3 or TRBV12-4 to TRBJ2-3; 9 nucleotides agree with TRBD1. The length of the CDR3 is 15 residues. V was clipped by 5 bases and J by 7 bases; unmatched bases: 10. CDR3 amino acids: CASSAGQGNQNTQYF. The CDR3 DNA sequence: TGTGCCAGCAGTGCAGGACAGGGGAATCAGAATACGCAGTATTTT.

This clonotype has a handful of counts. The genes are TRBV4-3 and TRBJ2-2; the D is unclear. Germline V gene data show CDR1 as LGHNA and CDR2 as YSLEER. The CDR3 contains 16 residues. V was clipped by 2 bases and J by 0 bases, with 10 bases between them. Here the CDR3 reads CASSQSLQANTGELFF. Here the CDR3 DNA reads TGCGCCAGCAGCCAATCCCTGCAGGCGAACACCGGGGAGCTGTTTTTT.

The V and J genes are TRBV30 and TRBJ1-1; TRBD1 is a possible D gene (5 bases). In germline, CDR1 is GTSNPN, CDR2 SVGIG (reference sequence). The CDR3 sequence is 14 residues long. The V gene lost 1 base and the J gene lost 4 bases, with 13 bases spanning the gap. The CDR3 loop is CAWSEAGIATEAFF. The CDR3 DNA sequence: TGTGCCTGGAGTGAGGCAGGGATCGCCACTGAAGCTTTCTTT.

This clonotype was recorded at least ten times. This rearrangement joins TRBV20-1 to TRBJ1-4; 9 bases line up with TRBD1. The germline V gene encodes CDR1 DFQATT and CDR2 SNEGSKA (reference sequence). V was pared by 0 bases and J by 7 bases, with 6 bases of the junction left unmatched. CDR3 length: 15 amino acids. The CDR3 DNA reads as TGCAGTGCTAGAGATGTAAGGACAGGGGTTGAAAAACTGTTTTTT. It specifies CSARDVRTGVEKLFF.